This TCR beta chain was identified in a study of T cells in Graves' hyperthyroidism and ophthalmopathy (dated by TCRdb to the late 2010s). Looking at the study overall: Peripheral blood was sampled at the time of initial diagnosis, prior to any treatment. For training and testing, the 100 or so patients in the discovery cohort were randomly divided in a 7:3 ratio. TCR Vbeta CDR3 sequencing of roughly 140 peripheral blood samples (about 45 ophthalmopathy, 75 hyperthyroidism and around 17 progressor patients) is reported in the paper. After sampling, hyperthyroidism patients received methimazole starting at 30 mg daily, and ophthalmopathy patients received high-dose intravenous methylprednisolone. The study also compared thyroid tissue and blood T-cell repertoires from 5 to 7 Graves' hyperthyroidism patients. To identify distinguishing TCR V-J signatures, a discovery cohort of roughly 100 patients was used, comprising 43 with Graves' ophthalmopathy and 57 with stable Graves' hyperthyroidism. Whether ophthalmopathy could be predicted prospectively was tested in an independent validation cohort made up of 18 to 20 hyperthyroidism patients plus 17 patients who later progressed to ophthalmopathy. The full study reports these points: Most expanded thyroid clonotypes (frequency above 0.001) were also detected in blood, suggesting blood repertoires may reflect thyroid immune responses. In validation, progression to ophthalmopathy was predicted by the model with more than 65% sensitivity and roughly 76% specificity, a median of around 5.9 months before onset. Sample size was not statistically predetermined, and blinding of investigators to group allocation was not performed. In cross-validation, a model built on a 13 V-J signature told ophthalmopathy apart from stable hyperthyroidism with just under 90% sensitivity and roughly 83% specificity, and in testing the same model reached 80%/75%.

From a lookup of the germline V gene, CDR1 and CDR2 are SGHRS and YFSETQ. V is reduced by 5 bases and J by 4 bases, leaving a spacing of 13 bases between them. The CDR3 sequence holds 15 residues, the cysteine and phenylalanine included. Only the CDR3 region is kept as DNA, spanning 45 bases read in frame from base 1. Ophthalmopathy patients had moderately to severely active disease, Clinical Activity Score of at least 3, NOSPECS grade of at least 4, and duration under 3 months. Patients with uncontrolled infections, other autoimmune diseases, pregnancy or lactation were excluded. Diagnoses relied on clinical symptoms, serum thyroxine and TRAb, thyroid ultrasound and orbital computed tomography. PBMCs were separated from 10 ml of fresh peripheral blood using Ficoll-Paque density gradient centrifugation. Trizol reagent was used to extract total RNA, and RNA quality was then checked on an Agilent 2100 Bioanalyzer.

TCR beta CDR3 regions were amplified from RNA transcripts. The first round of RT-PCR for the TCR CDR3 was performed with the HTBI primer set and the Qiagen OneStep RT-PCR kit. Libraries were constructed in a second round of multiplex PCR, after which size selection and purification were performed. Sequencing of the libraries was done on an Illumina HiSeq2000 using paired-end 100 bp reads. The published analysis was carried out like this. SOAPnuke was used to process the raw data, with reads discarded if the reads contained adapters or uncalled bases, had a mean Phred below 15, or lacked an exact constant-primer or identifier match. High-quality paired reads were merged with COPE v1.2.5, and unique nucleotide sequences were defined as clonotypes. MiTCR v1.1 was used to align the clonotypes against IMGT TRBV, TRBD and TRBJ reference segments. Analysis was restricted to V-J combinations with a frequency above 0.0001, which covered 98% to 99.2% of repertoires. A TCS score was defined as the ratio between F50 (clonal expansion) and ExV (chaos), using BLOSUM62-based TCRdist between CDR3 peptides within each V-J. Welch's t-statistics and random forest reduced around 550 V-J features to roughly 13, which were used in a naive Bayes classifier (R e1071). The Morisita-Horn index was used to measure how similar the thyroid and blood repertoires were. Starting from the raw public reads, TCRdb applied fastp trimming at Q25, assembled clones with MiXCR and retained in-frame beta chains. Each CDR3 protein gets just one entry, which takes the most common genes and DNA from the rows behind it. The authors' filters were not applied to this entry. The sample table holds 600,000 to 700,000 distinct CDR3 sequences, of which about 15% were seen once. The ten largest clones add up to around 4.5% of the sample.

This clonotype was seen a handful of times. What this receptor recognizes is not known. Base qualities are not provided; no much larger clone lies one nucleotide away. This chain joins TRBV5-1 to TRBJ2-6, with the D gene call left open. This clonotype originated in a woman in her thirties or forties with Graves' ophthalmopathy. Sequencing was carried out using blood. CDR3 protein: CASRSDWYGANVLTF. The DNA sequence reads TGCGCCAGCAGGTCGGATTGGTACGGGGCCAACGTCCTGACTTTC.